Below are 17 T cell receptor beta chains sequenced from a single sample in a study of T-cell memory formation after mild COVID-19. MiXCR, run by TCRdb on the 5' RACE reads, gives a single entry per CDR3 protein. This sample carries a few hundred thousand distinct CDR3 sequences, roughly 15% of them seen once, and the ten largest clones take about a fifth. The specimen sequenced was PBMCs or a T cell subset sorted from them (not recorded which). These receptors originate from a man younger than 30 who had mild COVID-19 (a few samples of this study predate the infection). Cell type and time point are not known.

This clonotype was recorded many times. This sequence joins TRBV4-2 and TRBJ1-3; 7 bases agree with TRBD1. This CDR3 comprises 15 residues. V lost 4 bases and J lost 4; bases outside the gene matches: 7. Germline loops: CDR1 LGHNA, CDR2 YNFKEQ. CDR3 in amino acids: CASSPTGVEGNTIYF. The CDR3 coding sequence is TGTGCCAGCAGCCCCACAGGGGTGGAAGGAAACACCATATATTTT.

This clonotype was detected a few times. The genes are TRBV7-7 and TRBJ2-3; D is unresolved. Germline CDR1 is SSHAT and CDR2 is FNYEAQ (reference sequence). The CDR3 runs 14 residues. V dropped 2 bases and J dropped 3 bases, with 9 bases sitting between them. CDR3 in amino acids: CASSLLLPTDTQYF. CDR3 bases: TGTGCCAGCAGCTTATTACTTCCTACAGATACGCAGTATTTT.

The CDR3, as DNA: TGTGCCAGCAGTGATGGGGTCTACGAGCAGTACGTC. Protein: CASSDGVYEQYV. V and J are TRBV25-1 and TRBJ2-7; D gene unclear. The CDR3 has 12 residues. CDR1 and CDR2 from the germline V gene are MGHDK and SYGVNS. V dropped 3 bases and J dropped 3 bases, with 6 bases sitting between them.

The J gene is TRBJ2-6, the V gene TRBV14; the D is unclear. The CDR3 runs to 13 residues. From germline, CDR1 is SGHDN and CDR2 FVKESK. V lost 1 base, J lost 4 bases, and 2 bases lay in between. For the CDR3, the DNA is TGTGCCAGCAGCCAAGTGGGGGCCAACGTCCTGACTTTC. It translates to CASSQVGANVLTF.

This clonotype was observed a single time. The rearrangement joins TRBV2 to TRBJ2-5; D perhaps matches TRBD2 (5 bases). The CDR3 is made up of 13 amino acids. The V gene's germline CDR1 is SNHLY and CDR2 FYNNEI. V lost 5 bases to trimming and J lost 5 bases, with 12 bases between them. The CDR3 spells CASSNRDFETQYF. The CDR3 DNA reads as TGTGCCAGCAGTAACCGGGATTTCGAGACCCAGTACTTC.

This clonotype was counted a few times. The V gene is TRBV7-2, the J gene TRBJ1-2, with TRBD1 as a possible D gene (6 bases). The CDR3 consists of 14 residues. CDR1 is SGHTA, CDR2 FQGNSA, per germline. The V and J ends lost 1 base and 4 bases respectively, with 10 bases between them. The CDR3 spells CASSLGAGVYGYTF. Written as DNA, the CDR3 is TGTGCCAGCAGCTTAGGGGCAGGGGTCTATGGCTACACCTTC.

V gene TRBV29-1 combines with J gene TRBJ1-5; possibly TRBD1 for D (5 bases). Per germline, CDR1 SQVTM and CDR2 ANQGSEA. V was shortened by 7 bases and J by 2 bases, with 15 bases between the two germline ends. The CDR3 covers 14 residues. The CDR3 sequence is CSAPWGSRNQPQHF. In nucleotides, the CDR3 is TGCAGCGCCCCGTGGGGGAGCCGCAATCAGCCCCAGCATTTT.

The genes are TRBV27 and TRBJ2-7; the D is unclear. With 4 bases removed from V and 6 bases from J, the gap between germline ends came to 16 bases. The length of the CDR3 is 14 residues. In germline, CDR1 is MNHEY, CDR2 SMNVEV (reference sequence). The CDR3: CASSSGGRKTEQYF. CDR3 nucleotide sequence: TGTGCCAGCAGTTCGGGCGGTCGAAAGACCGAGCAGTACTTC.

V usage is TRBV29-1 and J usage is TRBJ2-7; D possibly uses TRBD1 or TRBD2 (6 bases each). V was cut by 5 bases and J by 1 base, with 9 bases left in between. The length of the CDR3 is 12 residues. The germline gives CDR1 SQVTM, CDR2 ANQGSEA. This CDR3 is CSVRGGSYEQYF. In DNA form, the CDR3 reads TGCAGCGTTAGAGGGGGGTCCTACGAGCAGTACTTC.

This clonotype was observed a handful of times. The chain combines TRBV7-9 with TRBJ2-7; D remains ambiguous. Trimming took off 5 bases at V and 5 bases at J, with 16 bases between the two ends. Germline V lookup: CDR1 SEHNR, CDR2 FQNEAQ (reference sequence). This CDR3 is built from 14 residues. This CDR3 reads CASSRWGFLDEQYF. Written as DNA, the CDR3 is TGTGCCAGCAGCCGGTGGGGATTTCTTGACGAGCAGTACTTC.

This chain connects TRBV19 to TRBJ1-1, with TRBD1 matching 10 bases. The CDR3 loop spans 17 amino acids. From germline, CDR1 is LNHDA and CDR2 SQIVND (reference sequence). V shed 7 bases, J shed 3 bases, and the junction held 14 bases outside the gene matches. The CDR3: CASNSYDRGQEDTEAFF. CDR3 nucleotides: TGTGCCAGTAATTCCTATGACAGGGGGCAAGAGGACACTGAAGCTTTCTTT. Supplemented by reference TRBV19 and TRBJ1-1, the full variable domain reads DGGITQSPKYLFRKEGQNVTLSCEQNLNHDAMYWYRQDPGQGLRLIYYSQIVNDFQKGDIAEGYSVSREKKESFPLTVTSAQKNPTAFYLCASNSYDRGQEDTEAFFGQGTRLTVV.

The chain joins TRBV4-1 to TRBJ2-7, with D hard to call. Per the germline V gene, CDR1 is MGHRA and CDR2 is YSYEKL. V was trimmed by 0 bases and J by 2 bases, leaving 14 bases between them. This CDR3 has 16 amino acids. In DNA, the CDR3 is TGCGCCAGCAGCCAAGATCCGGTCGGCAGCCCCTACGAGCAGTACGTC. Amino acid sequence: CASSQDPVGSPYEQYV.

The genes are TRBV6-5 and TRBJ1-1; D uncertain. This CDR3 is built from 13 residues. The V end lost 2 bases, the J end lost 1 base, and 5 bases lay between the germline ends. Germline V gene lookup returns CDR1 MNHEY and CDR2 SVGAGI. The CDR3 loop is CASSYGPNTEAFF. The CDR3 nucleotides are TGTGCCAGCAGTTACGGTCCGAACACTGAAGCTTTCTTT.

Only a few counts were recorded for this clonotype. J is TRBJ2-7 and V is TRBV7-2; no firm D call. CDR1 is SGHTA and CDR2 is FQGNSA in the germline V gene. V lost 1 base, J lost 3 bases, and 13 bases lay in between. There are 15 residues in the CDR3. The CDR3 is CASSLVEIGFYEQYF. The DNA of the CDR3 is TGTGCCAGCAGCTTAGTAGAGATAGGGTTCTACGAGCAGTACTTC.

The V gene is TRBV18, the J gene TRBJ2-1; a weak D match, TRBD2 (5 bases). Germline V CDR1 and CDR2: KGHSH, LQKENI. The CDR3 covers 15 residues. Trimming removed 2 bases from V and 8 bases from J, with 16 bases in between. Written as DNA, the CDR3 is TGTGCCAGCTCACCATCGGCTAGCCCTCTAGATGAGCAGTTCTTC. Translation: CASSPSASPLDEQFF.

The chain has TRBV5-1 and TRBJ2-1; 8 nucleotides agree with TRBD2. V gave up 6 bases and J gave up 10 bases; unmatched junction bases: 15. CDR3 length: 15 residues. Germline V gives CDR1 SGHRS, CDR2 YFSETQ. The CDR3 protein is CASTTIGLASTEQFF. The CDR3, as DNA: TGCGCCAGCACCACTATCGGACTAGCATCCACCGAGCAGTTCTTC. Supplemented by reference TRBV5-1 and TRBJ2-1, the full variable domain reads KAGVTQTPRYLIKTRGQQVTLSCSPISGHRSVSWYQQTPGQGLQFLFEYFSETQRNKGNFPGRFSGRQFSNSRSEMNVSTLELGDSALYLCASTTIGLASTEQFFGPGTRLTVL.

This clonotype has at least ten counts. The chain's CDR3 is CASSLSGTGNTEAFF. The CDR3 DNA follows: TGTGCCAGCAGTTTATCCGGGACAGGGAACACTGAAGCTTTCTTT. V is TRBV6-2 or TRBV6-3 and J is TRBJ1-1; 8 nucleotides agree with TRBD1. In germline, CDR1 is MNHEY, CDR2 SVGEGT. V gave up 4 bases and J gave up 1 base; unmatched junction bases: 5. The CDR3 runs to 15 residues.